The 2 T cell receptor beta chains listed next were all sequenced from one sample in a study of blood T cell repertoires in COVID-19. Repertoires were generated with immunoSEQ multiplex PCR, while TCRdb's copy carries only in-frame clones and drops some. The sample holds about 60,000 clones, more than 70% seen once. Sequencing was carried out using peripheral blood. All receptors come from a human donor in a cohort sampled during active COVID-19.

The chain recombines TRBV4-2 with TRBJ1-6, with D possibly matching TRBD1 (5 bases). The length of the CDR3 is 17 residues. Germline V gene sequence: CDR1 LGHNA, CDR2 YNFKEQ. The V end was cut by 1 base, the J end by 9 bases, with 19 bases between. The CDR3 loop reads CASSQAAGNNPRSPLHF. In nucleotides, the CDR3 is TGTGCCAGCAGCCAAGCGGCAGGGAACAATCCACGTTCACCCCTCCACTTT.

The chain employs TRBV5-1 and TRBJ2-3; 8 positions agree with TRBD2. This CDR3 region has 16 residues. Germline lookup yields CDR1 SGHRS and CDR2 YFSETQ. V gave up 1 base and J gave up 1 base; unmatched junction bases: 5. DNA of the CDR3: TGCGCCAGCAGCTTGCTTCCGGGAGGGCGCACAGATACGCAGTATTTT. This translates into CASSLLPGGRTDTQYF.